The 31 T cell receptor beta chains listed next were all sequenced from one sample in a study of blood T cells in healthy people across ages. A second PCR of 7 to 11 cycles used a sample-barcoded 5' primer and a J-beta primer mix. TCRdb analysed the 5' RACE reads with MiXCR anew, one entry per CDR3 protein. There are 1.5 million or so distinct CDR3 sequences in the sample; 42% occur only once, and roughly 8.2% lies in the top ten. The source material was blood. Source of these receptors: a woman between 18 and 29 years old in good health.

This clonotype has a count of ten or more. The chain uses TRBV25-1 and TRBJ1-2; 8 nucleotides align to TRBD1. Germline lookup yields CDR1 MGHDK and CDR2 SYGVNS. The CDR3 length is 17 residues. The J segment lost 1 base and the V segment lost 9 bases, leaving 16 bases of the junction unmatched. CDR3 sequence reads: CASAPSGGAVGNYGYTF. The CDR3 nucleotides read TGTGCCAGTGCTCCCTCAGGGGGCGCGGTTGGTAACTATGGCTACACCTTC.

This clonotype was counted a few times. The J gene is TRBJ2-5, the V gene TRBV4-1; a weak D match, TRBD2 (6 bases). V lost 5 bases and J lost 2, with 12 bases in between. CDR3 length equals 14 residues. Germline V gene sequence: CDR1 MGHRA, CDR2 YSYEKL. This CDR3 reads CASSVAASQETQYF. CDR3 DNA: TGCGCCAGCAGCGTAGCGGCCTCACAAGAGACCCAGTACTTC.

The chain couples TRBV11-2 to TRBJ2-5; 8 bases are shared with TRBD1. This CDR3 is 17 amino acids long. J lost 4 bases, V lost 8 bases, and 18 bases had no gene match. Germline CDR1 and CDR2: SGHAT and FQNNGV. CDR3: CASARGFGTGDRETQYF. The DNA of the CDR3 is TGTGCCAGCGCACGGGGTTTCGGGACAGGAGATCGAGAGACCCAGTACTTC.

V usage is TRBV7-8 and J usage is TRBJ1-2, with D maybe TRBD1 (5 bases). Germline CDR1 SGHVS, CDR2 FQNEAQ. The CDR3 runs 14 residues. Trimming shortened V by 11 bases and J by 3 bases, and 19 bases separated the two germline ends. The CDR3: CAASFGTGDYGYTF. The CDR3 coding sequence is TGTGCCGCCAGCTTCGGGACGGGAGACTATGGCTACACCTTC.

This clonotype was seen more than once but under ten times. CDR3 loop: CAWGQLTDTQYF. In nucleotides, the CDR3 is TGTGCCTGGGGACAACTCACAGATACGCAGTATTTT. The rearrangement joins TRBV30 to TRBJ2-3, with D possibly being TRBD1 (5 bases). V was pared by 5 bases and J by 2 bases, with 8 bases between. Germline-derived CDR1 and CDR2 are GTSNPN and SVGIG (reference sequence). The CDR3 has 12 amino acids.

This clonotype came up a few times. CDR3 coding DNA: TGTGCCAGCTCATGGGGACTCGGGACAGGGGGAAACATTCAGTACTTC. Encoded protein: CASSWGLGTGGNIQYF. V is TRBV18 and J is TRBJ2-4; 11 bases line up with TRBD1. Germline CDR1 KGHSH, CDR2 LQKENI. Unmatched junction bases numbered 9, after V lost 5 bases and J lost 6 bases. This CDR3 spans 16 amino acids.

There are a few counts of this clonotype. The rearrangement links TRBV7-2 to TRBJ2-7; 9 bases are shared with TRBD1. Losses at the gene ends were 7 bases for V and 3 bases for J; bases not matched to a gene: 4. The CDR3 spans 13 residues. Germline loops: CDR1 SGHTA, CDR2 FQGNSA. CDR3 bases: TGTGCCAGCATCATGGACAGGGGCTACGAGCAGTACTTC. Its translation is CASIMDRGYEQYF.

As regards this clonotype: Sequence at one end of the junction differs from germline and may be a read error. This chain joins TRBV6-2 or TRBV6-3 and TRBJ2-1; 11 bases are a match to TRBD2. The germline V gene encodes CDR1 MNHEY and CDR2 SVGEGT. The length of the CDR3 is 15 residues. The CDR3 bases are TGTGTCAGCAGACCACTAGCGGGAGTAAGCAATGAGCAGTTCTTC. Translation gives CVSRPLAGVSNEQFF.

This clonotype was seen only a few times. The genes are TRBV6-5 and TRBJ2-1; D unclear. Trimming pared 2 bases from V and 4 bases from J, leaving 6 bases between. Germline CDR1 is MNHEY and CDR2 is SVGAGI. The CDR3 runs 13 residues. CDR3 bases: TGTGCCAGCAGTTACGGGCAATACAATGAGCAGTTCTTC. Its protein is CASSYGQYNEQFF.

This chain links TRBV6-5 with TRBJ1-1; maybe TRBD1 (5 bases). Per the germline V gene, CDR1 is MNHEY and CDR2 is SVGAGI. V was cut by 6 bases and J by 1 base, with 18 bases left in between. The length of the CDR3 is 16 residues. The DNA for the CDR3 is TGTGCCAGCAGGAGGACCTCAGGGAGTCGGAACACTGAAGCTTTCTTT. Translation gives CASRRTSGSRNTEAFF.

J is TRBJ2-5 and V is TRBV4-1; no firm D call. The V and J ends lost 4 bases and 5 bases respectively, with 23 bases between them. CDR1 is MGHRA and CDR2 is YSYEKL in the germline V gene. The CDR3 sequence is 17 residues long. CDR3 coding DNA: TGCGCCAGCAGCCCGACACCGGTACGATTAACTGGGGAGACCCAGTACTTC. Protein: CASSPTPVRLTGETQYF.

V is TRBV27 and J is TRBJ1-4; 8 positions agree with TRBD1. Germline V gives CDR1 MNHEY, CDR2 SMNVEV (reference sequence). This CDR3 comprises 17 residues. Trimming took 0 bases from V and 3 from J; bases not matched to a gene: 6. CDR3 residues: CASSLSPTGAANEKLFF. CDR3 nucleotides: TGTGCCAGCAGTTTATCGCCGACAGGGGCGGCTAATGAAAAACTGTTTTTT. Full variable domain (remainder filled in from reference TRBV27 and TRBJ1-4): EAQVTQNPRYLITVTGKKLTVTCSQNMNHEYMSWYRQDPGLGLRQIYYSMNVEVTDKGDVPEGYKVSRKEKRNFPLILESPSPNQTSLYFCASSLSPTGAANEKLFFGSGTQLSVL.

This clonotype was counted once. This chain uses TRBV29-1 with TRBJ2-3; possible D gene TRBD2, 5 bases. This CDR3 contains 10 residues. Trimming stripped 8 bases from V and 8 bases from J, with 11 bases between. Germline V gene lookup returns CDR1 SQVTM and CDR2 ANQGSEA. CDR3: CSPTEGTQYF. CDR3 nucleotides: TGCAGCCCGACTGAGGGTACGCAGTATTTT.

This sequence joins TRBV29-1 and TRBJ1-2, with D possibly TRBD1 on 5 matching bases. The V and J ends lost 5 bases and 2 bases respectively, with 15 bases between them. This CDR3 is built from 14 residues. Per the germline V gene, CDR1 is SQVTM and CDR2 is ANQGSEA. For the CDR3, the DNA is TGCAGCGTTTACCCTGGGGACGGAAACTATGGCTACACCTTC. It encodes CSVYPGDGNYGYTF.

This clonotype occurred a few times. CDR3 residues: CASSLGRGGPTYEQYF. The CDR3 DNA is TGCGCCAGCAGCTTAGGGCGAGGGGGACCCACCTACGAGCAGTACTTC. V gene TRBV5-1 combines with J gene TRBJ2-7; D may be TRBD1 (6 bases). The V end lost 2 bases, the J end lost 2 bases, and 17 bases lay between the germline ends. Germline CDR1 is SGHRS and CDR2 is YFSETQ. The CDR3 has 16 residues.

The chain links TRBV4-1 to TRBJ2-5; D assignment may be TRBD1 or TRBD2 (5 bases each). Germline V gene sequence: CDR1 MGHRA, CDR2 YSYEKL. Trimming stripped 5 bases from V and 7 bases from J, with 17 bases between. The CDR3 runs 14 residues. CDR3 DNA: TGCGCCAGCAGCGAACCAGGCCGGGGCGCGACCCAGTACTTC. This encodes CASSEPGRGATQYF.

CDR3 loop: CASSYEISGANVLTF. The CDR3 bases are TGTGCCAGCAGTTATGAAATTTCTGGGGCCAACGTCCTGACTTTC. The chain is built from TRBV6-5 and TRBJ2-6, with D unresolved. Trimming took 3 bases from V and 1 from J, leaving 7 bases between them. The CDR3 extends over 15 amino acids. CDR1 MNHEY and CDR2 SVGAGI come from the germline V gene.

The chain couples TRBV12-3 or TRBV12-4 to TRBJ2-6; 7 bases fit TRBD1. J gave up 0 bases and V 6 bases, and 8 bases lay outside the gene matches. The CDR3 runs 17 residues. The CDR3 region is CASSLRQGRSGANVLTF. CDR3 nucleotide sequence: TGTGCCAGCAGCTTGCGACAGGGACGCTCTGGGGCCAACGTCCTGACTTTC.

The chain recombines TRBV10-3 with TRBJ1-2, with 8 bases that match TRBD1. From germline, CDR1 is ENHRY and CDR2 SYGVKD. The CDR3 runs to 15 residues. V dropped 4 bases and J dropped 8; count of bases not matched to a gene: 12. Here the CDR3 reads CAISVDRGSQEGYTF. Here the CDR3 DNA reads TGTGCCATCAGTGTAGACAGGGGAAGTCAGGAGGGCTACACCTTC.

In its sample, this clonotype was seen a few times. The chain combines TRBV27 with TRBJ2-7, with 8 bases that match TRBD1. Germline CDR1 is MNHEY and CDR2 is SMNVEV (reference sequence). V shed 5 bases, J shed 6 bases, and the junction held 9 bases outside the gene matches. This CDR3 has 14 residues. DNA of the CDR3: TGTGCCAGCAGTCTTGACAGGGGACGTGGCGAGCAGTACTTC. This encodes CASSLDRGRGEQYF.

This chain links TRBV3-1 with TRBJ2-1; TRBD2 aligns across 12 bases. The CDR3 consists of 17 residues. Trimming removed 5 bases from V and 9 bases from J; junction bases left unmatched: 14. From germline, CDR1 is LGHDT and CDR2 YNNKEL (reference sequence). The CDR3 here is CASSANLGLAGTAEQFF. The CDR3 DNA is TGTGCCAGCAGCGCAAACCTGGGACTAGCGGGTACGGCTGAGCAGTTCTTC.

The rearrangement links TRBV9 to TRBJ1-5; 10 bases fit TRBD1. This CDR3 has 15 residues. CDR1 SGDLS and CDR2 YYNGEE come from the germline V gene. V lost 4 bases and J lost 3; bases outside the gene matches: 4. The CDR3 loop reads CASSQGQGFNQPQHF. The CDR3 DNA reads TGTGCCAGCAGCCAGGGACAGGGGTTCAATCAGCCCCAGCATTTT.

This chain uses TRBV20-1 with TRBJ2-3; the match to TRBD2 covers 9 bases. V lost 6 bases, J lost 2 bases, and 9 bases stayed unmatched. The CDR3 is made up of 15 amino acids. Germline-derived CDR1 and CDR2 are DFQATT and SNEGSKA (reference sequence). This CDR3 reads CSAGSGGSSTDTQYF. CDR3 sequence (DNA): TGCAGTGCGGGAAGCGGGGGGTCATCCACAGATACGCAGTATTTT.

This chain connects TRBV5-6 to TRBJ2-7; no clear D gene. The CDR3 sequence is 17 residues long. Trimming pared 3 bases from V and 7 bases from J, leaving 26 bases between. Germline values: CDR1 SGHDT, CDR2 YYEEEE. The CDR3 region has the DNA TGTGCCAGCAGCTCCGTTCAGGTAGCCAGCTCCTACAATGAGCAGTACTTC. It encodes CASSSVQVASSYNEQYF.

V gene TRBV7-2 combines with J gene TRBJ2-1; TRBD2 agrees at 9 bases. The CDR3 is 17 residues long. The J segment lost 6 bases and the V segment lost 1 base, leaving 10 bases of the junction unmatched. The germline V gene has CDR1 SGHTA and CDR2 FQGNSA. The CDR3 reads CASSLGGAGGPSNEQFF. The CDR3 nucleotides are TGTGCCAGCAGCTTAGGTGGAGCGGGGGGCCCGAGCAATGAGCAGTTCTTC.

The V gene is TRBV5-1, the J gene TRBJ2-2, with 7 positions matching TRBD2. Losses at the gene ends were 5 bases for V and 6 bases for J; bases not matched to a gene: 7. This CDR3 spans 14 amino acids. Germline V gene lookup returns CDR1 SGHRS and CDR2 YFSETQ. The CDR3 sequence is CASRHISGSGELFF. CDR3 nucleotide sequence: TGCGCCAGCAGGCATATTAGCGGGTCCGGGGAGCTGTTTTTT.

This clonotype was detected once. The genes are TRBV24-1 and TRBJ2-7, with 9 bases that match TRBD1. The J call may be incorrect, as the DNA end agrees better with TRBJ2-5. Germline V gene lookup returns CDR1 KGHDR and CDR2 SFDVKD. The CDR3 totals 15 residues. CDR3 in amino acids: CATSDPAGTGETQYF. The CDR3 region has the DNA TGTGCCACCAGTGATCCCGCCGGGACAGGGGAGACCCAGTACTTC.

V and J are TRBV15 and TRBJ2-1; TRBD1 aligns across 8 bases. V lost 2 bases and J lost 9; bases outside the gene matches: 12. Per germline, CDR1 LNHNV and CDR2 YYDKDF (reference sequence). The CDR3 sequence is 16 residues long. The CDR3 DNA follows: TGTGCCACCAGCAGATCAAGACAGGGGAGAAGGAGTGAGCAGTTCTTC. It yields the protein CATSRSRQGRRSEQFF. Full variable domain (missing parts from reference TRBV15 and TRBJ2-1): DAMVIQNPRYQVTQFGKPVTLSCSQTLNHNVMYWYQQKSSQAPKLLFHYYDKDFNNEADTPDNFQSRRPNTSFCFLDIRSPGLGDTAMYLCATSRSRQGRRSEQFFGPGTRLTVL.

The chain recombines TRBV28 with TRBJ1-6, with 9 bases fitting TRBD1. Trimming took 7 bases from V and 0 from J; bases not matched to a gene: 4. The germline V gene encodes CDR1 MDHEN and CDR2 SYDVKM. The CDR3 extends over 16 amino acids. The CDR3 loop reads CASIGQGSSYNSPLHF. DNA for the CDR3: TGTGCCAGCATAGGACAGGGGAGCTCCTATAATTCACCCCTCCACTTT.

In this sample, this clonotype turned up a few times. The chain links TRBV20-1 to TRBJ2-5, with no clear D. The better agreement between TRBJ2-7 and the DNA end casts doubt on the J call. There are 13 residues in the CDR3. Germline V gives CDR1 DFQATT, CDR2 SNEGSKA (reference sequence). The CDR3 reads CSARDTASYEQYF. DNA of the CDR3: TGCAGTGCTAGAGATACGGCGTCCTACGAGCAGTACTTC.

This chain connects TRBV10-3 to TRBJ1-5, with D hard to call. The CDR3 is 13 residues long. V lost 5 bases to trimming and J lost 4 bases, with 9 bases between them. The V gene's germline CDR1 is ENHRY and CDR2 SYGVKD. In nucleotides, the CDR3 is TGTGCCATCAGTCCAGACCCTAATCAGCCCCAGCATTTT. It codes for CAISPDPNQPQHF.